This T cell receptor beta chain stems from a study of OX40 agonist ivuxolimab in advanced cancers. The study, taken as a whole, reports: It was not determined which antigens were specifically recognized by the peripheral T cells that had undergone clonal expansion. Clones of CD4+ and CD8+ blood T cells grew by week 6 at doses of 0.1 to 3.0 mg/kg.

As concerns this clone: The antigen remains unidentified.

Germline V lookup: CDR1 LGHNT, CDR2 FRNRAP. This CDR3 region has 16 residues. V shed 0 bases and J 1 base; nucleotides not matched to a gene: 3. Assay used: immunoSEQ multiplex PCR; TCRdb lists only in-frame clones, some missing. Seen here are fewer than 85,000 clones, approximately 78% observed once, and the top ten hold about 5.4%. This receptor was taken from an adult with an advanced solid tumor such as melanoma, head and neck, liver or kidney cancer. The input for sequencing was CD4+ or CD8+ T cells sorted from blood, taken in a trial of the OX40 agonist ivuxolimab. This rearrangement joins TRBV12-5 to TRBJ1-5; 7 bases agree with TRBD1. This CDR3 reads CASGLVLGGSNQPQHF. Here the CDR3 DNA reads TGTGCTAGTGGTTTGGTACTAGGGGGCAGCAATCAGCCCCAGCATTTT.